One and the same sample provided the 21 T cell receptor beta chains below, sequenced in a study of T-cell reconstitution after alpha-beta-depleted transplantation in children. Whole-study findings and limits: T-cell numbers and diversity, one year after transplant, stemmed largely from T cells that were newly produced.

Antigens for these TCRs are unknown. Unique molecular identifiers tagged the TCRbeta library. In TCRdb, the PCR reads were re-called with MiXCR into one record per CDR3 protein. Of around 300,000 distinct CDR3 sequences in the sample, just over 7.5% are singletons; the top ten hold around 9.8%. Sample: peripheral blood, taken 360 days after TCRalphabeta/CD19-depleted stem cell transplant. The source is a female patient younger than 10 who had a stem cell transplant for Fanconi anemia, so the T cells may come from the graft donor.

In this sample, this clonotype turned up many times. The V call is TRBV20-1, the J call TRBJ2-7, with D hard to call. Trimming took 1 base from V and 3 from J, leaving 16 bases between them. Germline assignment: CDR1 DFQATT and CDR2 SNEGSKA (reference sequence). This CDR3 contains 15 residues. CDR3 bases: TGCAGTGCTAGAGGATCAAAGGGTGGTGGCTACGAGCAGTACTTC. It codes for CSARGSKGGGYEQYF.

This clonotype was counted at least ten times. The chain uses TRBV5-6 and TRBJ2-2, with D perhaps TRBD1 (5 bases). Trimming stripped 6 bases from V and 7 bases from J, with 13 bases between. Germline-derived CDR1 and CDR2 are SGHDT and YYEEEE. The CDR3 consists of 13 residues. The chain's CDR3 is CASTRDLNGELFF. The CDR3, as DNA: TGTGCCAGCACCAGGGATCTTAACGGGGAGCTGTTTTTT.

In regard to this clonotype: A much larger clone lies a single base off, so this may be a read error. CDR3 coding DNA: TGTGTCAGCAGCACCCGACGAGGACTAGCCACAGATACGCAGTATTTT. It specifies CVSSTRRGLATDTQYF. The gene calls are TRBV7-2 and TRBJ2-3, with 8 bases matching TRBD2. Germline CDR1 reads SGHTA; CDR2 reads FQGNSA. The CDR3 is made up of 16 amino acids.

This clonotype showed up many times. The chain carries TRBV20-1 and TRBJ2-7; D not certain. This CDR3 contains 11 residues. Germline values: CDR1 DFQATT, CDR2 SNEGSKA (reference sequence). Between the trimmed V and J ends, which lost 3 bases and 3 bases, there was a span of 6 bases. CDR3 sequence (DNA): TGCAGTGCTAGTATCCTCTACGAGCAGTACTTC. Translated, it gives CSASILYEQYF.

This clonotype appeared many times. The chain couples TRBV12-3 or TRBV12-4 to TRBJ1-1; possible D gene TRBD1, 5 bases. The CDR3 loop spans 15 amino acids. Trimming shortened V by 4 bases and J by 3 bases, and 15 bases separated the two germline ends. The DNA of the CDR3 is TGTGCCAGCAGTTGGGAGCCACCGGGGGACACTGAAGCTTTCTTT. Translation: CASSWEPPGDTEAFF.

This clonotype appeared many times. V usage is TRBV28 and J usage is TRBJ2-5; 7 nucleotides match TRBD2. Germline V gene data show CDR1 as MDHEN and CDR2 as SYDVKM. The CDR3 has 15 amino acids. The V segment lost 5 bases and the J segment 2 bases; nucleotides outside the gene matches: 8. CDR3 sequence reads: CASSGGGSLQETQYF. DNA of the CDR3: TGTGCCAGCAGTGGCGGCGGGAGCTTACAAGAGACCCAGTACTTC.

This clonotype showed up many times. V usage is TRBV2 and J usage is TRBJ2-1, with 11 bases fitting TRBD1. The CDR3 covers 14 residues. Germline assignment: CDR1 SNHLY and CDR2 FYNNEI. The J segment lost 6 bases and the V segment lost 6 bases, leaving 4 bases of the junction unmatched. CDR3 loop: CASRGQGVSNEQFF. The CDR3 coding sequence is TGTGCCAGCAGGGGACAGGGGGTGAGCAATGAGCAGTTCTTC.

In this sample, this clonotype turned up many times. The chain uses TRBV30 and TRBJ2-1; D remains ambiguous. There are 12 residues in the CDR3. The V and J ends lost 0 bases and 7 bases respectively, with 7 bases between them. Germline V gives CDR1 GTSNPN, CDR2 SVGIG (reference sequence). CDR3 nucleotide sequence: TGTGCCTGGAGTGTCTCTTGGAATGAGCAGTTCTTC. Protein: CAWSVSWNEQFF.

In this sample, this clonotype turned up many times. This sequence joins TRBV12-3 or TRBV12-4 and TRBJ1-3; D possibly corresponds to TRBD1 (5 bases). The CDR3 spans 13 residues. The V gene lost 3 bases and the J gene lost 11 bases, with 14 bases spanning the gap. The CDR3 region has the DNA TGTGCCAGCAGTTTGAACCAGGGCGGCGCCATATATTTT. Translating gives CASSLNQGGAIYF.

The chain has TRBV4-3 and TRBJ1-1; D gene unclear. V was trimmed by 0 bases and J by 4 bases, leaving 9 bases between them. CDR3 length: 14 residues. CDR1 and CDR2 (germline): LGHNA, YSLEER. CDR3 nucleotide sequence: TGCGCCAGCAGCCAAGATCCTTCGGTCACTGAAGCTTTCTTT. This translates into CASSQDPSVTEAFF.

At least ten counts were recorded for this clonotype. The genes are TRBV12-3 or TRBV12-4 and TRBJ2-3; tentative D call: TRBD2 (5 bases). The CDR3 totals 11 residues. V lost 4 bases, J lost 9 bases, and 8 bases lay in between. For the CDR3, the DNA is TGTGCCAGCAGTTCGGAGCGGACGCAGTATTTT. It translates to CASSSERTQYF.

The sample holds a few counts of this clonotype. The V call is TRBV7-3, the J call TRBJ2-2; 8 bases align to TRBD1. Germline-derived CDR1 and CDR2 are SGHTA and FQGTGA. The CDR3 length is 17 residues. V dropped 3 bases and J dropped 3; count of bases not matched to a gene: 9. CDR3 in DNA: TGTGCCAGCAGCTTGTCCCTAGGGACAGGCTACACCGGGGAGCTGTTTTTT. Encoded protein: CASSLSLGTGYTGELFF.

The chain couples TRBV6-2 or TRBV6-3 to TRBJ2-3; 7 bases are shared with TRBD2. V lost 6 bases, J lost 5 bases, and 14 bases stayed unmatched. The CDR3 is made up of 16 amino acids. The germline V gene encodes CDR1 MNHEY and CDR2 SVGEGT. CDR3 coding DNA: TGTGCCAGCAGAACGAGTGCGGGGGATATCGAAGATACGCAGTATTTT. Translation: CASRTSAGDIEDTQYF.

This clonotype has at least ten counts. CDR3 region: CATDTQYF. CDR3 nucleotides: TGTGCGACAGATACGCAGTATTTT. This chain connects TRBV12-3 or TRBV12-4 to TRBJ2-3; D remains unclear. This CDR3 has 8 amino acids.

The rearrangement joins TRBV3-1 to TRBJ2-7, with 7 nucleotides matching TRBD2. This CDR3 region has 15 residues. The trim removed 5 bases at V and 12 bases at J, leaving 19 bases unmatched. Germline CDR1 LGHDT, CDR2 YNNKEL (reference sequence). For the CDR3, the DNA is TGTGCCAGCAGCGGGGACTACGGGGAGCCGCTACGTAGGTACGTC. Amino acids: CASSGDYGEPLRRYV.

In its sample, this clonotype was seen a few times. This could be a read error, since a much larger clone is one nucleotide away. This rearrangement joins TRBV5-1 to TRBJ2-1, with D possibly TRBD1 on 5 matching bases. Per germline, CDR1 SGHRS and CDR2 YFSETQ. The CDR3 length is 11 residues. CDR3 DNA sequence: TGCGCCGGCAGCGTAGGGGATGCGCAGTTCTTC. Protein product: CAGSVGDAQFF. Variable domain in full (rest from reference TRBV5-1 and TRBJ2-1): KAGVTQTPRYLIKTRGQQVTLSCSPISGHRSVSWYQQTPGQGLQFLFEYFSETQRNKGNFPGRFSGRQFSNSRSEMNVSTLELGDSALYLCAGSVGDAQFFGPGTRLTVL.

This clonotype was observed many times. The CDR3 loop reads CASSPSTGQVYGYTF. The CDR3 nucleotides are TGTGCCAGCTCACCATCCACGGGACAGGTCTATGGCTACACCTTC. This sequence joins TRBV18 and TRBJ1-2, with 8 nucleotides matching TRBD1. Germline V gives CDR1 KGHSH, CDR2 LQKENI. With 2 bases clipped from V and 4 bases from J, the junction kept 6 bases outside the gene matches. The CDR3 runs to 15 residues. Full variable domain (rest looked up from reference TRBV18 and TRBJ1-2): NAGVMQNPRHLVRRRGQEARLRCSPMKGHSHVYWYRQLPEEGLKFMVYLQKENIIDESGMPKERFSAEFPKEGPSILRIQQVVRGDSAAYFCASSPSTGQVYGYTFGSGTRLTVV.

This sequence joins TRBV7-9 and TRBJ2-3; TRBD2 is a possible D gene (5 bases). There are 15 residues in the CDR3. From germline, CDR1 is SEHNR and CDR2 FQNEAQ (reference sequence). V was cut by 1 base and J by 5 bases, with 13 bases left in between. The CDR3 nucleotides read TGTGCCAGCAGCTTAGGAGGGCTAGGGCGAGATACGCAGTATTTT. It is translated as CASSLGGLGRDTQYF.

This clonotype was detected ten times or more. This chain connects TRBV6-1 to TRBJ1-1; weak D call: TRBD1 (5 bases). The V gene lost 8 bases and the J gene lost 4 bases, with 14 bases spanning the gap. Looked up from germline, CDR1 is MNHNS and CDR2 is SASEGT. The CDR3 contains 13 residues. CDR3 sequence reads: CASGRGFGTEAFF. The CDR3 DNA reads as TGTGCCAGCGGTAGGGGTTTCGGCACTGAAGCTTTCTTT.

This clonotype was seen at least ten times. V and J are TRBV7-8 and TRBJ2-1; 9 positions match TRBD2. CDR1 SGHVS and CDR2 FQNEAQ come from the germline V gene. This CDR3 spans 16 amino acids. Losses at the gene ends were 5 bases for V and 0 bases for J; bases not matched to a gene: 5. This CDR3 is CASSILAGSSYNEQFF. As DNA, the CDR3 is TGTGCCAGCAGCATCCTAGCGGGGAGCTCCTACAATGAGCAGTTCTTC.

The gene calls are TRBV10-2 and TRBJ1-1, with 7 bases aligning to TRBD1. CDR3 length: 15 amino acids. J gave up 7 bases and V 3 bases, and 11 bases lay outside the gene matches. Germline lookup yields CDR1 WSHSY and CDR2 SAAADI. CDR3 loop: CASSDLQGLAFEAFF. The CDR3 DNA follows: TGCGCCAGCAGTGATCTACAGGGGCTTGCTTTTGAAGCTTTCTTT.